The next 22 T cell receptor beta chains were all read from a single sample in a study of CD8+CD57+ T cells in acquired aplastic anemia (dated by TCRdb to between 2018 and 2020). Expansion of CD8+CD57+ cells had been shown by flow cytometry in the patients chosen for sequencing. The instrument given in TCRdb is Illumina HiSeq 2000. Profiling of TCR beta VDJ combinations and CDR3 sequences used genomic DNA as the template. The raw public reads went through TCRdb reprocessing: fastp at Q25, MiXCR clone calling, in-frame beta chains kept. Rows with a matching CDR3 protein are joined into one entry that keeps the most common DNA and genes. The sample has approximately 170,000 distinct CDR3 sequences on record, less than 60% of them singletons. Around 3.2% of the sample rests with the top ten. Material for sequencing was sorted CD4+, CD8+, or CD8+CD57+ T cells (not recorded which) from PBMCs. All receptors come from a human donor with aplastic anemia.

Concerning this clonotype itself: This may be a read error: a much more frequent sequence differs by one nucleotide. The chain employs TRBV9 and TRBJ2-1; 10 bases are shared with TRBD2. V lost 2 bases and J lost 12; bases outside the gene matches: 11. From germline, CDR1 is SGDLS and CDR2 YYNGEE. There are 15 residues in the CDR3. In DNA, the CDR3 is TGTGCCAGCAGCGTTCCACTAGCGGGATCTTCCGGGCAGTTCTTC. This sequence encodes CASSVPLAGSSGQFF.

The chain links TRBV19 to TRBJ1-1; D gene unclear. The CDR3 spans 14 residues. Germline V gene lookup returns CDR1 LNHDA and CDR2 SQIVND (reference sequence). The V gene lost 2 bases and the J gene lost 5 bases, with 12 bases spanning the gap. CDR3 DNA sequence: TGTGCCAGTAGTATAACCCGGACGACTACTGAAGCTTTCTTT. This encodes CASSITRTTTEAFF.

This chain uses TRBV24-1 with TRBJ2-3, with D perhaps being TRBD1 or TRBD2 (5 bases each). This CDR3 contains 15 residues. V was clipped by 3 bases and J by 6 bases, with 15 bases between them. Germline V gives CDR1 KGHDR, CDR2 SFDVKD. DNA for the CDR3: TGTGCCACCAGTGATCACTGGGACCGCTCCGATACGCAGTATTTT. Protein product: CATSDHWDRSDTQYF.

In this sample, this clonotype turned up many times. The V and J genes are TRBV9 and TRBJ1-3; D might be TRBD1 (6 bases). The CDR3 has 15 residues. V dropped 3 bases and J dropped 2 bases, with 12 bases sitting between them. The germline V gene has CDR1 SGDLS and CDR2 YYNGEE. In DNA, the CDR3 is TGTGCCAGCAGCGCCGAACAGGGTACTGGAAACACCATATATTTT. The encoded protein is CASSAEQGTGNTIYF.

About this clonotype: Mismatch with germline at one junction end may stem from a read error. The chain is built from TRBV25-1 and TRBJ2-1; D remains unclear. The CDR3 sequence is 12 residues long. From germline, CDR1 is MGHDK and CDR2 SYGVNS. CDR3 amino acids: CASSAPPNEQSF. CDR3 in DNA: TGTGCCAGCAGTGCCCCGCCTAATGAGCAGTCCTTC.

This chain connects TRBV7-2 to TRBJ2-5; possible D gene TRBD2, 7 bases. The CDR3 totals 16 residues. Trimming shortened V by 0 bases and J by 5 bases, and 16 bases separated the two germline ends. Germline values: CDR1 SGHTA, CDR2 FQGNSA. The CDR3 sequence: CTSSLAQGGAGETQYF. The CDR3 DNA is TGTACCAGCAGCTTAGCGCAAGGGGGGGCCGGGGAGACCCAGTACTTC.

The rearrangement joins TRBV19 to TRBJ2-1; D call uncertain. The CDR3 has 13 amino acids. Germline lookup yields CDR1 LNHDA and CDR2 SQIVND (reference sequence). V gave up 4 bases and J gave up 5 bases, with 9 bases separating them. CDR3: CASSKVADNEQFF. Here the CDR3 DNA reads TGTGCCAGTAGTAAAGTGGCGGACAATGAGCAGTTCTTC.

There are a few counts of this clonotype. The rearrangement uses TRBV19 and TRBJ1-5; D perhaps matches TRBD1 (5 bases). V lost 11 bases to trimming and J lost 6 bases, with 17 bases between them. Per germline, CDR1 LNHDA and CDR2 SQIVND (reference sequence). The CDR3 has 13 residues. The CDR3 DNA follows: TGTGCCTGGAGTGGGGGGGGAAGTCAGCCCCAGCATTTT. This encodes CAWSGGGSQPQHF.

This clonotype was detected only a few times. The chain carries TRBV4-2 and TRBJ1-1; D is unresolved. Germline V gene data show CDR1 as LGHNA and CDR2 as YNFKEQ. V dropped 0 bases and J dropped 0 bases, with 14 bases sitting between them. This CDR3 is built from 17 residues. CDR3 sequence reads: CASSQDSSGHMNTEAFF. In DNA form, the CDR3 reads TGTGCCAGCAGCCAAGATTCGTCAGGTCACATGAACACTGAAGCTTTCTTT.

This chain uses TRBV7-2 with TRBJ2-7; 10 nucleotides agree with TRBD2. With 0 bases clipped from V and 7 bases from J, the junction kept 9 bases outside the gene matches. Germline lookup yields CDR1 SGHTA and CDR2 FQGNSA. The CDR3 runs 16 residues. CDR3 residues: CASSLASGGLLLEQYF. CDR3 bases: TGTGCCAGCAGCTTAGCTAGCGGGGGGCTACTTCTGGAGCAGTACTTC.

The chain has TRBV4-3 and TRBJ2-1; D is possibly TRBD2 (7 bases). The CDR3 sequence is 15 residues long. Germline V CDR1 and CDR2: LGHNA, YSLEER. V was trimmed by 7 bases and J by 4 bases, leaving 17 bases between them. CDR3: CASIRGAQSYNEQFF. In DNA, the CDR3 is TGCGCCAGCATCCGGGGGGCGCAATCGTACAATGAGCAGTTCTTC.

V gene TRBV7-6 combines with J gene TRBJ2-5, with no clear D. Trimming stripped 2 bases from V and 4 bases from J, with 8 bases between. The length of the CDR3 is 13 residues. CDR1 is SGHVS and CDR2 is FNYEAQ in the germline V gene. The CDR3 DNA sequence: TGTGCCAGCAGCTTAATGGCGGCAGAGACCCAGTACTTC. It is translated as CASSLMAAETQYF.

Many counts were recorded for this clonotype. The J gene is TRBJ2-7, the V gene TRBV6-2 or TRBV6-3; D call uncertain. V was shortened by 2 bases and J by 0 bases, with 5 bases between the two germline ends. The CDR3 runs to 13 residues. Germline CDR1 reads MNHEY; CDR2 reads SVGEGT. Here the CDR3 DNA reads TGTGCCAGCAGTTACGCGGCCTCCTACGAGCAGTACTTC. Translation: CASSYAASYEQYF.

The chain is built from TRBV2 and TRBJ1-1; 7 nucleotides line up with TRBD1. Germline values: CDR1 SNHLY, CDR2 FYNNEI. V shed 8 bases, J shed 0 bases, and the junction held 9 bases outside the gene matches. This CDR3 comprises 15 residues. CDR3 region: CASDREGPMNTEAFF. CDR3 bases: TGTGCCAGCGACAGGGAAGGGCCCATGAACACTGAAGCTTTCTTT. Variable domain in full (rest from reference TRBV2 and TRBJ1-1): EPEVTQTPSHQVTQMGQEVILRCVPISNHLYFYWYRQILGQKVEFLVSFYNNEISEKSEIFDDQFSVERPDGSNFTLKIRSTKLEDSAMYFCASDREGPMNTEAFFGQGTRLTVV.

The rearrangement uses TRBV12-3 or TRBV12-4 and TRBJ2-7, with 7 positions matching TRBD1. This CDR3 spans 15 amino acids. Losses at the gene ends were 6 bases for V and 2 bases for J; bases not matched to a gene: 10. This CDR3 is CASSPLPGQTYEQYF. The CDR3 DNA reads as TGTGCCAGCAGCCCTCTACCGGGACAGACCTACGAGCAGTACTTC.

This rearrangement joins TRBV10-3 to TRBJ1-2; D possibly corresponds to TRBD1 (5 bases). The V gene lost 6 bases and the J gene lost 10 bases, with 18 bases spanning the gap. The CDR3 spans 13 residues. The germline V gene encodes CDR1 ENHRY and CDR2 SYGVKD. The CDR3 is CAIRAKGLEYYTF. In nucleotides, the CDR3 is TGTGCCATCAGGGCGAAGGGACTGGAGTACTACACCTTC.

The CDR3 nucleotides are TGCGCCAGCAGCCTTGCGGCCGGACAGGGGGCCTACGAGCAGTACTTC. It codes for CASSLAAGQGAYEQYF. V usage is TRBV5-1 and J usage is TRBJ2-7; 10 bases are a match to TRBD1. Germline V CDR1 and CDR2: SGHRS, YFSETQ. V lost 4 bases, J lost 2 bases, and 9 bases stayed unmatched. The CDR3 extends over 16 amino acids. Based on the CDR3 plus reference TRBV5-1 and TRBJ2-7, the full variable domain is KAGVTQTPRYLIKTRGQQVTLSCSPISGHRSVSWYQQTPGQGLQFLFEYFSETQRNKGNFPGRFSGRQFSNSRSEMNVSTLELGDSALYLCASSLAAGQGAYEQYFGPGTRLTVT.

This clonotype was counted many times. The chain uses TRBV9 and TRBJ2-1; TRBD2 might be the D (6 bases). The CDR3 is 14 amino acids. Trimming shortened V by 0 bases and J by 4 bases, and 8 bases separated the two germline ends. CDR1 and CDR2 (germline): SGDLS, YYNGEE. The CDR3 loop reads CASSVGREYNEQFF. DNA of the CDR3: TGTGCCAGCAGCGTAGGGAGGGAATACAATGAGCAGTTCTTC.

To note about this clonotype: One end of the junction does not line up with germline, which may come from a read error. The chain uses TRBV2 and TRBJ2-3; D might be TRBD2 (5 bases). Germline CDR1 and CDR2: SNHLY and FYNNEI. The CDR3 covers 15 residues. CDR3 nucleotide sequence: TGTGCCAGCAGTCCAGGAGACTACGACACAGATATGCAGTATTTT. Encoded protein: CASSPGDYDTDMQYF.

This clonotype was counted many times. The J gene is TRBJ2-5, the V gene TRBV20-1; TRBD2 is a possible D gene (5 bases). The germline V gene has CDR1 DFQATT and CDR2 SNEGSKA (reference sequence). CDR3 size: 16 residues. V was clipped by 2 bases and J by 0 bases, with 16 bases between them. The chain's CDR3 is CSARPMKWEYQETQYF. The CDR3, as DNA: TGCAGTGCTAGACCTATGAAATGGGAGTACCAAGAGACCCAGTACTTC.

The gene calls are TRBV25-1 and TRBJ2-7; a possible D gene is TRBD1 (6 bases). The length of the CDR3 is 14 residues. Germline CDR1 MGHDK, CDR2 SYGVNS. The V end lost 5 bases, the J end lost 0 bases, and 11 bases lay between the germline ends. The CDR3: CASSKQGSSYEQYF. Here the CDR3 DNA reads TGTGCCAGCAGTAAGCAGGGGAGCTCCTACGAGCAGTACTTC.

This chain links TRBV5-1 with TRBJ2-5; the D gene is possibly TRBD2 (6 bases). V was trimmed by 2 bases and J by 7 bases, leaving 15 bases between them. The CDR3 has 14 amino acids. Looked up from germline, CDR1 is SGHRS and CDR2 is YFSETQ. CDR3 bases: TGCGCCAGCAGCTTCGGGCCCGGGGGAGGGACCCAGTACTTC. Amino acid sequence: CASSFGPGGGTQYF. The whole variable domain, remainder taken from reference TRBV5-1 and TRBJ2-5, is KAGVTQTPRYLIKTRGQQVTLSCSPISGHRSVSWYQQTPGQGLQFLFEYFSETQRNKGNFPGRFSGRQFSNSRSEMNVSTLELGDSALYLCASSFGPGGGTQYFGPGTRLLVL.